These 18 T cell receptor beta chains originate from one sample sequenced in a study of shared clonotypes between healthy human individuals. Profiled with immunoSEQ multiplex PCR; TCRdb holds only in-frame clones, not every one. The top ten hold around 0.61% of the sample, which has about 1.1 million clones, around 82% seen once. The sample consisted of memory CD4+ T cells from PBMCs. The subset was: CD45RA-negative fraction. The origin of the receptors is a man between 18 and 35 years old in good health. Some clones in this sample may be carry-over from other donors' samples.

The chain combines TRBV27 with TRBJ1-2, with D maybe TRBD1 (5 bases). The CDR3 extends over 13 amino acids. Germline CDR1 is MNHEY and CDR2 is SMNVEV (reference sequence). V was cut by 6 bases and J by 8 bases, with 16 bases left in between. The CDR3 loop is CASRTGAGRGYTF. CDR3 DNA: TGTGCCAGCAGGACGGGAGCAGGGAGAGGCTACACCTTC.

The CDR3 bases are TGCGCCAGCAGCTTGGGCGGGAGTAAGTACAATGAGCAGTTCTTC. Translation: CASSLGGSKYNEQFF. The chain links TRBV5-1 to TRBJ2-1, with 7 bases aligning to TRBD2. Unmatched junction bases numbered 4, after V lost 0 bases and J lost 4 bases. Germline loops: CDR1 SGHRS, CDR2 YFSETQ. The CDR3 covers 15 residues.

CDR3 in DNA: TGTGCCAGCAGCGCCCGGACAGGTTCCTACGAGCAGTACTTC. Protein product: CASSARTGSYEQYF. J is TRBJ2-7 and V is TRBV5-8; 7 nucleotides line up with TRBD1. This CDR3 is 14 amino acids long. The germline V gene has CDR1 SGHTS and CDR2 YDEGEE. V shed 4 bases, J shed 1 base, and the junction held 5 bases outside the gene matches.

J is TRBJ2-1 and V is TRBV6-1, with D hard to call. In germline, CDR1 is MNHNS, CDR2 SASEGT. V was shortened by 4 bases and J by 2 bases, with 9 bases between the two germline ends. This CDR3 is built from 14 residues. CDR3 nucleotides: TGTGCCAGCAGTGCCTCTCAGCCCTACAATGAGCAGTTCTTC. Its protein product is CASSASQPYNEQFF.

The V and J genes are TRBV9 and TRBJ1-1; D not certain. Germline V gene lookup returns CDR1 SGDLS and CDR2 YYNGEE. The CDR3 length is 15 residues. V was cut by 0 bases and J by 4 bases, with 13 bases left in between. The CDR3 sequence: CASSVGGFASTEAFF. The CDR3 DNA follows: TGTGCCAGCAGCGTAGGGGGATTTGCCAGCACTGAAGCTTTCTTT.

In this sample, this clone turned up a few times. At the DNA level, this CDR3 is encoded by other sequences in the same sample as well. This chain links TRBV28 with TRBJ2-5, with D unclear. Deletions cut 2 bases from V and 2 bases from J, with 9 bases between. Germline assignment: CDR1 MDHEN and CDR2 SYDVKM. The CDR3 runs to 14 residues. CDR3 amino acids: CASSLGGRQETQYF. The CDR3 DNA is TGTGCCAGCAGTTTAGGCGGCAGACAAGAGACCCAGTACTTC.

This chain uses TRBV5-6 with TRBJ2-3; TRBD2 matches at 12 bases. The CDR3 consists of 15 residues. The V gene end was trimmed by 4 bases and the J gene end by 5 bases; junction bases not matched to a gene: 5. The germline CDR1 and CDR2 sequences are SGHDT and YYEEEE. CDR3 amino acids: CASSTGLAGQDTQYF. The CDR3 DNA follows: TGTGCCAGCAGCACCGGACTAGCGGGGCAAGATACGCAGTATTTT.

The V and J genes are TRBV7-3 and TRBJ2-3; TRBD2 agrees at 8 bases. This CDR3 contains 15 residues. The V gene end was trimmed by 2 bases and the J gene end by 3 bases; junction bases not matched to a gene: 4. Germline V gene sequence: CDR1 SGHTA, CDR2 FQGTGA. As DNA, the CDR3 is TGTGCCAGCAGCTTATTAGCGGGACTTACAGATACGCAGTATTTT. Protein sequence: CASSLLAGLTDTQYF. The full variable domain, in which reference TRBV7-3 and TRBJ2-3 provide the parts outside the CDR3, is GAGVSQTPSNKVTEKGKYVELRCDPISGHTALYWYRQSLGQGPEFLIYFQGTGAADDSGLPNDRFFAVRPEGSVSTLKIQRTERGDSAVYLCASSLLAGLTDTQYFGPGTRLTVL.

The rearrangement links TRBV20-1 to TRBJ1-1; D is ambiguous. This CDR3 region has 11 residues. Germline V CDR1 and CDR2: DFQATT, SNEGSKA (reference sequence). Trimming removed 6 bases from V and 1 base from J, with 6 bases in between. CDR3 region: CSAAENTEAFF. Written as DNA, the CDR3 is TGCAGTGCAGCAGAGAACACTGAAGCTTTCTTT.

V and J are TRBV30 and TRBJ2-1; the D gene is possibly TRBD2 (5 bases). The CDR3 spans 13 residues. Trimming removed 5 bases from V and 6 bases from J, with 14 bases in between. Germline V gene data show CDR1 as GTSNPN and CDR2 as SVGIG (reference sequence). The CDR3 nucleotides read TGTGCCTGGGCGATAGGACGGGGCAATGAGCAGTTCTTC. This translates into CAWAIGRGNEQFF.

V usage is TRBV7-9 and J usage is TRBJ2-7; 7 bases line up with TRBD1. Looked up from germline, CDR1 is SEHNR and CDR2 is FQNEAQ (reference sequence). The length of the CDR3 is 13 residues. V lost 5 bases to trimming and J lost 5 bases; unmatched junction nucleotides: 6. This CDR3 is CASSTHRGDEQYF. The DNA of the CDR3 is TGTGCCAGCAGCACCCACAGGGGCGACGAGCAGTACTTC.

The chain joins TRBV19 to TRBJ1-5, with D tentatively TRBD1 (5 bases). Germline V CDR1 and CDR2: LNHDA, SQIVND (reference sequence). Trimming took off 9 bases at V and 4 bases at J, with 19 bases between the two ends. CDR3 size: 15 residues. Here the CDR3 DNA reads TGTGCCAGCCGGAGGGGACCGTTCGGGAATCAGCCCCAGCATTTT. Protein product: CASRRGPFGNQPQHF.

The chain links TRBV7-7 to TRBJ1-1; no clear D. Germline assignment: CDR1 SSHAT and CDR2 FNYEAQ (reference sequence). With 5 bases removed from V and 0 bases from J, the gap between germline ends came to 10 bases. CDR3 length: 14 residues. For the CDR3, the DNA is TGTGCCAGCAGCCCAAAGCCCCTGAACACTGAAGCTTTCTTT. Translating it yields CASSPKPLNTEAFF. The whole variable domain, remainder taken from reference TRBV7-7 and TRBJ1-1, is GAGVSQSPRYKVTKRGQDVTLRCDPISSHATLYWYQQALGQGPEFLTYFNYEAQPDKSGLPSDRFSAERPEGSISTLTIQRTEQRDSAMYRCASSPKPLNTEAFFGQGTRLTVV.

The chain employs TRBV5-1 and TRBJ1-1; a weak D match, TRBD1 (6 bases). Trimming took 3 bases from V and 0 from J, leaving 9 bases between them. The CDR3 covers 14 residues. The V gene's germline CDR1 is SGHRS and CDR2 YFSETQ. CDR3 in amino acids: CASSSDSLNTEAFF. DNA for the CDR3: TGCGCCAGCAGCTCGGACAGCTTGAACACTGAAGCTTTCTTT.

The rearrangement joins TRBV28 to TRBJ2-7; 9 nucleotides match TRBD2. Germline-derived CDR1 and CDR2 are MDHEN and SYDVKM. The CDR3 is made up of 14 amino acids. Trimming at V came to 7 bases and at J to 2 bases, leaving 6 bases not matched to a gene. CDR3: CASNGGGRAYEQYF. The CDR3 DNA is TGTGCCAGCAACGGGGGCGGGAGGGCCTACGAGCAGTACTTC.

CDR3 sequence reads: CASSIKKAEAFF. The CDR3 DNA follows: TGTGCCAGCAGCATTAAGAAGGCTGAAGCTTTCTTT. The V gene is TRBV7-2, the J gene TRBJ1-1; no clear D gene. Per germline, CDR1 SGHTA and CDR2 FQGNSA. The CDR3 length is 12 residues. The V end lost 5 bases, the J end lost 6 bases, and 10 bases lay between the germline ends.

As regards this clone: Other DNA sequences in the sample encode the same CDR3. CDR3 DNA sequence: TGTGCCAGCAGTCTCCGACAGGGCGAAGCTTTCTTT. This sequence encodes CASSLRQGEAFF. This chain uses TRBV28 with TRBJ1-1, with 7 bases that match TRBD1. Germline loops: CDR1 MDHEN, CDR2 SYDVKM. The CDR3 sequence is 12 residues long. V shed 5 bases, J shed 8 bases, and the junction held 5 bases outside the gene matches.

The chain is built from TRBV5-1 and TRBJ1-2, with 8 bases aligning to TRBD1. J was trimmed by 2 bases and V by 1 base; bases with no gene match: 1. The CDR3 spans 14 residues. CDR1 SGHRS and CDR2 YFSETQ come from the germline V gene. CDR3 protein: CASSLSGGNYGYTF. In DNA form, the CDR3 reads TGCGCCAGCAGCTTGTCAGGGGGCAACTATGGCTACACCTTC.